This T cell receptor (beta chain) was captured in a study of long-term antiretroviral therapy in people with HIV. Study-level points and caveats: The study found that diversity rose after ART but stayed below transplant donor controls. Spans of CDR3 length were tighter for HIV repertoires than for controls.

Losses at the gene ends were 0 bases for V and 11 bases for J; bases not matched to a gene: 5. The V gene's germline CDR1 is SEHNR and CDR2 FQNEAQ (reference sequence). This CDR3 is 13 amino acids long. Notes on this clone: The target antigen is unknown.

Researchers report immunoSEQ v3.0 was run at survey level. What sequencing targeted per sample was about 35,000-55,000 T-cell genomes. Method: immunoSEQ multiplex PCR; TCRdb's copy keeps in-frame clones and lacks some. The sample carries around 31,000 clones, 70% to 90% recorded once. This chain connects TRBV7-9 to TRBJ2-7; 9 bases are a match to TRBD1. The sample consisted of unsorted PBMCs, taken approximately 5 years before starting antiretroviral therapy. This receptor was identified in a man over 45 with HIV. The CDR3 region is CASSLAGTGLKYF. Written as DNA, the CDR3 is TGTGCCAGCAGCTTAGCAGGGACAGGGTTGAAGTACTTC.